The sequence of this T cell receptor (beta chain) was determined in a study of CD8 T cells in ankylosing spondylitis. As the method for making TCR beta libraries, quantitative 5'-RACE with molecular barcodes was used. A single record per CDR3 protein comes from TCRdb applying MiXCR to the 5' RACE reads. This table has around 440,000 distinct CDR3 sequences, 15% to 20% appearing once. This clonotype has a handful of counts. Its specificity is unknown. The CDR3 runs to 20 residues. Germline-derived CDR1 and CDR2 are SGHRS and YFSETQ. Germline trimming cut 4 bases from V and 0 bases from J; bases unmatched to any gene: 20. The study's findings and limits: Apparently characteristic of ankylosing spondylitis blood was a TCR beta motif (fewer than 10 highly homologous variants). Those disease-linked clones were CD8+; they were also relatively rare in peripheral blood. According to the report, clones linked to the disease were significantly enriched in matched synovial fluid samples taken from ankylosing spondylitis patients.

Sequences were obtained from blood, either unsorted or a sorted T cell fraction (not recorded which). The TCR originated in a male donor with ankylosing spondylitis. This sequence joins TRBV5-1 and TRBJ2-3; 7 bases fit TRBD2. Written as DNA, the CDR3 is TGCGCCAGCAGCCATGTCTGGACTAGTCGGGAATCCGGTAGCACAGATACGCAGTATTTT. Translation: CASSHVWTSRESGSTDTQYF.